Listed below are T cell receptor beta chains from one sample, sequenced in a study of identical twins. One entry per CDR3 protein results from TCRdb running MiXCR on the 5' RACE reads. Of approximately 500,000 distinct CDR3 sequences in the sample, less than 25% were seen once. These data are also associated with another study on T cells expressing NK-cell markers.

Sequenced: CD4+ T cells sorted from blood. The receptors come from a woman aged 18-29 years in good health. Each CDR3 is given with its conserved first and last residue. Each record gives: clone size, D gene, J gene, V gene, CDR3 protein, CDR3 DNA. D genes are given only for firm matches. The listing skips clone size in some rows; elsewhere it reads once, few, many or a size class.

size: few
D: .
J: TRBJ2-3
V: TRBV27
CDR3: CASSPRMDTQYF
DNA: TGTGCCAGCAGTCCTCGGATGGATACGCAGTATTTT

size: .
D: .
J: TRBJ1-6
V: TRBV6-5
CDR3: CASSLLREKDSPLHF
DNA: TGTGCCAGCAGTCTACTCAGGGAGAAGGATTCACCCCTCCACTTT

size: .
D: TRBD2
J: TRBJ2-7
V: TRBV7-2
CDR3: CASSLSASGSVGIQYF
DNA: TGTGCCAGCAGCTTATCCGCTAGCGGGAGTGTTGGAATTCAGTACTTC

size: .
D: .
J: TRBJ1-5
V: TRBV6-2/TRBV6-3
CDR3: CASSLGGFKQPQHF
DNA: TGTGCCAGCAGCTTAGGAGGGTTTAAACAGCCCCAGCATTTT

size: .
D: .
J: TRBJ1-3
V: TRBV20-1
CDR3: CSAREGSSGNTIYF
DNA: TGCAGTGCTAGAGAAGGAAGCTCTGGAAACACCATATATTTT

size: .
D: .
J: TRBJ2-1
V: TRBV27
CDR3: CASSRGSLYNEQFF
DNA: TGTGCCAGCAGTCGAGGGAGCCTCTACAATGAGCAGTTCTTC

size: few
D: .
J: TRBJ2-7
V: TRBV12-3/TRBV12-4
CDR3: CASTRHRGPKGYEQYF
DNA: TGTGCCAGCACCAGACACCGCGGGCCTAAGGGGTACGAGCAGTACTTC

size: many
D: .
J: TRBJ2-1
V: TRBV29-1
CDR3: CSVVGALRGNEQFF
DNA: TGCAGCGTTGTCGGTGCCCTTAGAGGCAATGAGCAGTTCTTC

size: .
D: .
J: TRBJ2-1
V: TRBV4-1
CDR3: CASSHVGGSNEQFF
DNA: TGCGCCAGCAGCCACGTAGGGGGATCCAATGAGCAGTTCTTC

size: few
D: .
J: TRBJ1-2
V: TRBV5-5
CDR3: CASRLLGGYTF
DNA: TGTGCCAGCAGGCTGTTGGGGGGCTACACCTTC

size: .
D: TRBD2
J: TRBJ2-1
V: TRBV20-1
CDR3: CSAPRRGAGYNEQFF
DNA: TGCAGTGCCCCAAGGCGGGGGGCGGGCTACAATGAGCAGTTCTTC

size: .
D: .
J: TRBJ2-6
V: TRBV3-1
CDR3: CASSQGWTGTSGANVLTF
DNA: TGTGCCAGCAGCCAAGGGTGGACCGGGACCTCTGGGGCCAACGTCCTGACTTTC

size: .
D: .
J: TRBJ2-5
V: TRBV20-1
CDR3: CSARELGESETQYF
DNA: TGCAGTGCTAGAGAACTTGGCGAATCAGAGACCCAGTACTTC

size: .
D: .
J: TRBJ2-4
V: TRBV13
CDR3: CASSLVVSKNIQYF
DNA: TGTGCCAGCAGCTTAGTAGTTTCAAAAAACATTCAGTACTTC

size: .
D: TRBD2
J: TRBJ2-3
V: TRBV20-1
CDR3: CSASSTLYPGGDGRTQYF
DNA: TGCAGTGCTAGCTCCACCTTATACCCGGGGGGGGACGGCCGTACGCAGTATTTT

size: many
D: .
J: TRBJ2-7
V: TRBV7-9
CDR3: CASSYTLAYEQYF
DNA: TGTGCCAGCAGCTACACTCTAGCATACGAGCAGTACTTC

size: .
D: .
J: TRBJ2-1
V: TRBV20-1
CDR3: CSAMGEVYNEQFF
DNA: TGCAGTGCTATGGGGGAGGTCTACAATGAGCAGTTCTTC

size: few
D: .
J: TRBJ2-1
V: TRBV29-1
CDR3: CSVEGKFPTIFSSYNEQFF
DNA: TGCAGCGTTGAAGGCAAATTTCCGACCATTTTTAGCTCCTACAATGAGCAGTTCTTC

size: .
D: .
J: TRBJ1-1
V: TRBV7-9
CDR3: CASSNEGGRTEAFF
DNA: TGTGCCAGCAGTAACGAGGGAGGTAGGACTGAAGCTTTCTTT

size: few
D: .
J: TRBJ2-1
V: TRBV27
CDR3: CASRKDPGTPLWDEQFF
DNA: TGTGCCAGCAGGAAAGACCCCGGGACGCCTCTTTGGGATGAGCAGTTCTTC

size: .
D: TRBD2
J: TRBJ2-7
V: TRBV7-2
CDR3: CASRLGTREWEQYF
DNA: TGTGCCAGCAGGTTAGGGACTAGGGAATGGGAGCAGTACTTC

size: .
D: .
J: TRBJ2-7
V: TRBV5-1
CDR3: CASSLGRDHEQYF
DNA: TGCGCCAGCAGCTTGGGCCGGGATCACGAGCAGTACTTC

size: few
D: .
J: TRBJ2-1
V: TRBV20-1
CDR3: CSARGPGAYNEQFF
DNA: TGCAGTGCTAGAGGCCCCGGAGCCTACAATGAGCAGTTCTTC

size: .
D: TRBD1
J: TRBJ1-4
V: TRBV29-1
CDR3: CSAATLGDRDEKLFF
DNA: TGCAGCGCCGCCACTCTAGGGGACAGGGATGAAAAACTGTTTTTT

size: .
D: TRBD2
J: TRBJ2-3
V: TRBV12-3/TRBV12-4
CDR3: CASSRRLAATDTQYF
DNA: TGTGCCAGCAGTCGTAGACTAGCTGCCACAGATACGCAGTATTTT

size: .
D: .
J: TRBJ2-7
V: TRBV7-9
CDR3: CASSGRAFVEQYF
DNA: TGTGCCAGCAGCGGACGTGCTTTTGTAGAGCAGTACTTC

size: .
D: .
J: TRBJ2-7
V: TRBV7-2
CDR3: CASSLTNSYEQYF
DNA: TGTGCCAGCAGCTTAACTAACAGTTACGAGCAGTACTTC

size: .
D: TRBD2
J: TRBJ2-4
V: TRBV15
CDR3: CATSRDKGLAGAGKNIQYF
DNA: TGTGCCACCAGCAGAGATAAGGGACTAGCGGGCGCGGGCAAAAACATTCAGTACTTC

size: .
D: TRBD2
J: TRBJ2-1
V: TRBV7-3
CDR3: CASSREAGGRDEQFF
DNA: TGTGCCAGCAGCCGAGAAGCGGGGGGGCGAGATGAGCAGTTCTTC

size: few
D: .
J: TRBJ2-7
V: TRBV20-1
CDR3: CSARDRRRGLYEQYF
DNA: TGCAGTGCTAGAGATCGGCGAAGAGGGCTCTACGAGCAGTACTTC

size: .
D: .
J: TRBJ1-1
V: TRBV20-1
CDR3: CSAAPAEAFF
DNA: TGCAGTGCTGCGCCCGCTGAAGCTTTCTTT

size: .
D: TRBD1
J: TRBJ1-4
V: TRBV3-1
CDR3: CASSQWEGGAANEKLFF
DNA: TGTGCCAGCAGCCAATGGGAAGGGGGCGCGGCTAATGAAAAACTGTTTTTT

size: .
D: .
J: TRBJ1-2
V: TRBV2
CDR3: CASRFAEGGYTF
DNA: TGTGCCAGCAGGTTCGCTGAGGGCGGCTACACCTTC

size: .
D: TRBD2
J: TRBJ2-1
V: TRBV6-2/TRBV6-3
CDR3: CASTPRREGHNEQFF
DNA: TGTGCCAGCACTCCCCGAAGGGAGGGCCACAATGAGCAGTTCTTC

size: .
D: .
J: TRBJ2-7
V: TRBV5-1
CDR3: CASRRGQDGSEQYF
DNA: TGCGCCAGCAGACGCGGACAGGACGGGAGCGAGCAGTACTTC

size: .
D: .
J: TRBJ1-1
V: TRBV7-9
CDR3: CASSLGRPISQAFF
DNA: TGTGCCAGCAGCTTAGGACGACCGATTTCGCAAGCTTTCTTT

size: .
D: TRBD2
J: TRBJ2-7
V: TRBV4-2
CDR3: CASSQEGLSGAYEQYF
DNA: TGTGCCAGCAGCCAAGAGGGCCTTAGCGGGGCCTACGAGCAGTACTTC

size: once
D: .
J: TRBJ2-1
V: TRBV30
CDR3: CAYDLAGSNEQFF
DNA: TGTGCCTATGATCTTGCGGGTAGTAATGAGCAGTTCTTC

size: many
D: TRBD2
J: TRBJ2-4
V: TRBV5-1
CDR3: CASTQGGAKNIQYF
DNA: TGCGCCAGCACCCAGGGAGGGGCCAAAAACATTCAGTACTTC

size: many
D: .
J: TRBJ2-2
V: TRBV7-9
CDR3: CASSLGRNTGELFF
DNA: TGTGCCAGCAGCTTGGGCAGGAACACCGGGGAGCTGTTTTTT

size: .
D: .
J: TRBJ1-2
V: TRBV12-3/TRBV12-4
CDR3: CASTLRGFGNGYTF
DNA: TGTGCCAGCACCCTAAGGGGATTCGGCAATGGCTACACCTTC

size: .
D: TRBD1
J: TRBJ2-7
V: TRBV18
CDR3: CASSPIQGIYEQYF
DNA: TGTGCCAGCTCACCAATACAGGGGATCTACGAGCAGTACTTC

size: few
D: .
J: TRBJ2-4
V: TRBV7-2
CDR3: CASSGRGVKNIQYF
DNA: TGTGCCAGCAGCGGCAGGGGGGTCAAAAACATTCAGTACTTC

size: few
D: .
J: TRBJ2-3
V: TRBV5-1
CDR3: CASSLATGQADTQYF
DNA: TGCGCCAGCAGCTTGGCAACGGGGCAAGCAGATACGCAGTATTTT

size: .
D: .
J: TRBJ2-5
V: TRBV20-1
CDR3: CSARLSIETQYF
DNA: TGCAGTGCTAGGCTGAGTATCGAGACCCAGTACTTC

size: few
D: TRBD1
J: TRBJ2-7
V: TRBV27
CDR3: CASRGTGDEQYF
DNA: TGTGCCAGCAGAGGGACAGGGGACGAGCAGTACTTC

size: .
D: .
J: TRBJ2-1
V: TRBV7-2
CDR3: CASSLGSDWGNEQFF
DNA: TGTGCCAGCAGCTTAGGGTCGGACTGGGGCAATGAGCAGTTCTTC

size: .
D: .
J: TRBJ2-5
V: TRBV5-1
CDR3: CASSLIASGGGETQYF
DNA: TGCGCCAGCAGCTTGATTGCTAGCGGAGGGGGAGAGACCCAGTACTTC

size: few
D: TRBD2
J: TRBJ2-2
V: TRBV20-1
CDR3: CSARFSSGVAGELFF
DNA: TGCAGTGCTAGGTTTTCTAGCGGGGTGGCCGGGGAGCTGTTTTTT

size: .
D: TRBD2
J: TRBJ2-7
V: TRBV5-1
CDR3: CASSPRGREDNEQYF
DNA: TGCGCCAGCAGCCCCCGGGGGAGGGAGGACAATGAGCAGTACTTC

size: .
D: .
J: TRBJ2-6
V: TRBV11-3
CDR3: CASSRNQGTGANVLTF
DNA: TGTGCCAGCAGCCGAAATCAGGGGACTGGGGCCAACGTCCTGACTTTC

size: .
D: .
J: TRBJ2-7
V: TRBV29-1
CDR3: CSAGQGFNEQYF
DNA: TGCAGCGCTGGTCAGGGTTTCAACGAGCAGTACTTC

size: few
D: .
J: TRBJ1-1
V: TRBV5-1
CDR3: CASSLGGQNTEAFF
DNA: TGTGCCAGCAGCTTAGGAGGGCAGAACACTGAAGCTTTCTTT

size: .
D: TRBD1
J: TRBJ2-3
V: TRBV27
CDR3: CASSLSPTGGDTQYF
DNA: TGTGCCAGCAGTTTATCTCCGACAGGGGGTGATACGCAGTATTTT

size: .
D: .
J: TRBJ2-4
V: TRBV4-3
CDR3: CASSQELGGTVQNIQYF
DNA: TGCGCCAGCAGCCAAGAACTGGGGGGAACGGTCCAAAACATTCAGTACTTC